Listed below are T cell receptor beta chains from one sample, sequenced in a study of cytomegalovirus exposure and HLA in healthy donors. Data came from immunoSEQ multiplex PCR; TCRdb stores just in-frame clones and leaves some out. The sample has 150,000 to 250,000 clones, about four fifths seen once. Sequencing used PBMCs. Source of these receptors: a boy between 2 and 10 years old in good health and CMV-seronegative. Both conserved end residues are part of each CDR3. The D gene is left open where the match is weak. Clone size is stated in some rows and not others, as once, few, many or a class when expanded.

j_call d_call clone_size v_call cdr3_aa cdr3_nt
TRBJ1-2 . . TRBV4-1 CASSQVPQTVSHYGYTF TGCGCCAGCAGCCAAGTTCCCCAGACAGTCTCTCACTATGGCTACACCTTC
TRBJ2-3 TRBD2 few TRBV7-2 CASSLRVGLAGADTQYF TGTGCCAGCAGCTTACGTGTGGGGCTAGCGGGGGCAGATACGCAGTATTTT
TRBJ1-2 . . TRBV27 CASSFTSGGYGYTF TGTGCCAGCAGTTTCACCTCCGGGGGCTATGGCTACACCTTC
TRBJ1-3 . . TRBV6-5 CASSRSGGGGNTIYF TGTGCCAGCAGTCGAAGCGGGGGTGGTGGAAACACCATATATTTT
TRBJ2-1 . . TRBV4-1 CASSHAIYSSYNEQFF TGCGCCAGCAGCCATGCGATTTATAGCTCCTACAATGAGCAGTTCTTC
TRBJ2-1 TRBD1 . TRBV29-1 CSVKERGPITRNEQFF TGCAGCGTCAAAGAGAGGGGGCCTATCACAAGAAATGAGCAGTTCTTC
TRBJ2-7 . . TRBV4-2 CASSQPGTGPYEQYF TGTGCCAGCAGCCAGCCCGGGACTGGCCCCTACGAGCAGTACTTC
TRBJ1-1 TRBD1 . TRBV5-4 CASSWDRNTEAFF TGTGCCAGCAGTTGGGACAGGAACACTGAAGCTTTCTTT
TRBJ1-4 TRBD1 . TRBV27 CASQKGGATNEKLFF TGTGCAAGCCAGAAAGGGGGCGCAACTAATGAAAAACTGTTTTTT
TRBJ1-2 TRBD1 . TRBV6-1 CASSDLVTGTYGYTF TGTGCCAGCAGTGATCTTGTGACAGGGACCTATGGCTACACCTTC
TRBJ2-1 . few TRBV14 CASSRVAANYNEQFF TGTGCCAGCAGCCGGGTGGCGGCCAACTACAATGAGCAGTTCTTC
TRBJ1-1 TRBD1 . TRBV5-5 CASSSDRDTEAFF TGTGCCAGCAGCTCTGACAGGGACACTGAAGCTTTCTTT
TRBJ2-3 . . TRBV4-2 CASSQVIPQAGAATDTQYF TGTGCCAGCAGCCAAGTAATTCCCCAGGCGGGGGCCGCCACAGATACGCAGTATTTT
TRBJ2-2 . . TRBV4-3 CASSQVVSPRTGELFF TGCGCCAGCAGCCAAGTAGTCAGCCCGAGGACCGGGGAGCTGTTTTTT
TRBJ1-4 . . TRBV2 CASSVWGPDNEKLFF TGTGCCAGCAGTGTTTGGGGCCCCGATAATGAAAAACTGTTTTTT
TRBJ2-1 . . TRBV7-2 CASSLRLAHNEQFF TGTGCCAGCAGCTTAAGGTTAGCACACAATGAGCAGTTCTTC
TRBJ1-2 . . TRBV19 CASSSGASGYGYTF TGTGCCAGTAGTTCTGGGGCCTCCGGGTATGGCTACACCTTC
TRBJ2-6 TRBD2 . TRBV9 CASSLGGGAGGANVLTF TGTGCCAGCAGCCTCGGCGGGGGGGCGGGTGGGGCCAACGTCCTGACTTTC
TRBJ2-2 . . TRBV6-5 CASSWAGINTGELFF TGTGCCAGCAGCTGGGCAGGGATCAACACCGGGGAGCTGTTTTTT
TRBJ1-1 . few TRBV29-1 CSVEVGSNTEAFF TGCAGCGTTGAAGTGGGCTCCAACACTGAAGCTTTCTTT
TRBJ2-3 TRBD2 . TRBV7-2 CASSPRLALTDTQYF TGTGCCAGCAGCCCCCGACTAGCGTTGACAGATACGCAGTATTTT
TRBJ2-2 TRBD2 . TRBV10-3 CAIKGLVDTGELFF TGTGCCATCAAGGGACTAGTAGACACCGGGGAGCTGTTTTTT
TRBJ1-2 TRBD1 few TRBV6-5 CASSIRQGGGYTF TGTGCCAGCAGTATCAGACAGGGTGGAGGCTACACCTTC
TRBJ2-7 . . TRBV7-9 CASSLDSGGFYEQYF TGTGCCAGCAGCTTAGATTCGGGGGGCTTCTACGAGCAGTACTTC
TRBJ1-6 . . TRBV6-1 CASSEAGISYNSPLHF TGTGCCAGCAGTGAAGCCGGGATCTCCTATAATTCACCCCTCCACTTT
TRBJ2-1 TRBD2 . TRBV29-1 CSVPGAGGRNEQFF TGCAGCGTGCCTGGGGCGGGGGGCCGTAATGAGCAGTTCTTC
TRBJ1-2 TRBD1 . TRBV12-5 CASGLSGGGNYGYTF TGTGCTAGTGGTTTATCAGGGGGCGGGAACTATGGCTACACCTTC
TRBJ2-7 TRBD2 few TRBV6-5 CASSYSSGDSYEQYF TGTGCCAGCAGTTACTCCAGCGGGGACTCCTACGAGCAGTACTTC
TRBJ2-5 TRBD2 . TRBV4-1 CASSQNPAGAQETQYF TGCGCCAGCAGCCAAAATCCAGCGGGGGCTCAAGAGACCCAGTACTTC
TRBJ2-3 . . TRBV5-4 CASSQGVGDTQYF TGTGCCAGCAGCCAAGGGGTCGGAGATACGCAGTATTTT
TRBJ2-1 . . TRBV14 CASSQDTQDEQFF TGTGCCAGCAGCCAAGACACCCAGGATGAGCAGTTCTTC
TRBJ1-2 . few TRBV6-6 CASSYEGGYGYTF TGTGCCAGCAGTTACGAGGGCGGGTATGGCTACACCTTC
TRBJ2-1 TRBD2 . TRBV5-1 CASSFPRGGASYNEQFF TGCGCCAGCAGTTTTCCACGGGGGGGGGCGTCCTACAATGAGCAGTTCTTC
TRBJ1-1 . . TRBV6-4 CASSDTGSECGGRAFF TGTGCCAGCAGTGACACAGGTTCGGAGTGTGGAGGGCGAGCTTTCTTT
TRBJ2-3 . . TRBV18 CASSPHGGFDTQYF TGTGCCAGCTCCCCCCATGGAGGGTTCGATACGCAGTATTTT